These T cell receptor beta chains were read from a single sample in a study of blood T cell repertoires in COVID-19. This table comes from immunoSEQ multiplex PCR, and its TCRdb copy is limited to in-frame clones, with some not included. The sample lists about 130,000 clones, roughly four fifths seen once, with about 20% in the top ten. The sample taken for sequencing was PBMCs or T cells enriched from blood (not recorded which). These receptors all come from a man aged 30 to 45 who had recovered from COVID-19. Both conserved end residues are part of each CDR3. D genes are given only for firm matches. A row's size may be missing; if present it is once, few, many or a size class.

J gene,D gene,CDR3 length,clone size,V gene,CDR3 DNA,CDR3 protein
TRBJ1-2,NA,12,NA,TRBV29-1,TGCAGCGTTGAACACGGTAACGATGGCTACACCTTC,CSVEHGNDGYTF
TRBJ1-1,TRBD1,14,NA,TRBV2,TGTGCCAGCAACTCCGGACAGGCGAACACTGAAGCTTTCTTT,CASNSGQANTEAFF
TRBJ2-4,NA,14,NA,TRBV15,TGTGCCACCAGCCAGGCAGACCGGATAAACATTCAGTACTTC,CATSQADRINIQYF
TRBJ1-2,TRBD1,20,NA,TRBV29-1,TGCAGCGTTGAGGGGCTGGGAGGTACCGGATCGGGACAGGGTGCTTTAGGCTACACCTTC,CSVEGLGGTGSGQGALGYTF
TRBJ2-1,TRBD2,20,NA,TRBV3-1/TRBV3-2,TGTGCCAGCAGCCCGAGGACTAGCGGGGGGATTATGAGCTCCTACAATGAGCAGTTCTTC,CASSPRTSGGIMSSYNEQFF
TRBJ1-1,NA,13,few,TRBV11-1,TGTGCCAGCACGCAGGGCTGGAACACTGAAGCTTTCTTT,CASTQGWNTEAFF
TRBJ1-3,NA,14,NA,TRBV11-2,TGTGCCAGCAGCTTAGGGGGAGAAGGAAACACCATATATTTT,CASSLGGEGNTIYF
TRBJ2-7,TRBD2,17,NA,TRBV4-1,TGCGCCAGCAGCCAGGAATCCGGGACTAGCGCTCCCTACGAGCAGTACTTC,CASSQESGTSAPYEQYF
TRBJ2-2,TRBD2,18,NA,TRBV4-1,TGCGCCAGCAGCCACCCTAGCGGTCGGAAGCGGGGATCCGGGGAGCTGTTTTTT,CASSHPSGRKRGSGELFF
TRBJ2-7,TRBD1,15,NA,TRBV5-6,TGTGCCAGCAACCTTGGTGACAGGGGATCCTACGAGCAGTACTTC,CASNLGDRGSYEQYF
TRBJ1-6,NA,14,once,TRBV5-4,TGTGCCAGCAGCCAAGACAGCACAAATTCACCCCTCCACTTT,CASSQDSTNSPLHF
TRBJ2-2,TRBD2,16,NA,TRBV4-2,TGTGCCAGCAGCCCGATTAGCGGGAGGGGCTCCGGGGAGCTGTTTTTT,CASSPISGRGSGELFF
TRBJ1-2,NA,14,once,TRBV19,TGTGCCAGTAGTATGGGTCTAGAAATAGATGGCTACACCTTC,CASSMGLEIDGYTF
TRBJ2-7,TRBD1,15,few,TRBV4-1,TGCGCCAGCACGTCTGAGCCGGGACAGAATAACGAGCAGTACTTC,CASTSEPGQNNEQYF
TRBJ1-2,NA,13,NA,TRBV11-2,TGTGCCAGCAGCTATGGGGCTCGCTATGGCTACACCTTC,CASSYGARYGYTF
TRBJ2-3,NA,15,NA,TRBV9,TGTGCCAGCAGCGTAGACGGGGGGCGCGGAGATACGCAGTATTTT,CASSVDGGRGDTQYF
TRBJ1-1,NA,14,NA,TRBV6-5,TGTGCCAGCTGGGCGAGGGGGTTGAACACTGAAGCTTTCTTT,CASWARGLNTEAFF
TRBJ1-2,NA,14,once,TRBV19,TGTGCCACCCTAGGGACATACTACAACTATGGCTACACCTTC,CATLGTYYNYGYTF
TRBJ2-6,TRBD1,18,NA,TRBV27,TGTGCCAGCAGTTTTCATGGGACAGGGTTAGGAGGGGCCAACGTCCTGACTTTC,CASSFHGTGLGGANVLTF
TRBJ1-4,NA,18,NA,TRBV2,TGTGCCAGCAGTGATGCAGGGGTCCTTCGTGACAATAATGAAAAACTGTTTTTT,CASSDAGVLRDNNEKLFF
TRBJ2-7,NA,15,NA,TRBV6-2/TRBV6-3,TGTGCCAGCAGTTACGGGGGGGCGAGCTCCTACGAGCAGTACTTC,CASSYGGASSYEQYF
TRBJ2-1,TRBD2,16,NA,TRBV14,TGTGCCAGCAGCCAAGCTAGCGGGGAATCCTACAATGAGCAGTTCTTC,CASSQASGESYNEQFF
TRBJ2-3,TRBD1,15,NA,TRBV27,TGTGCCAGCAGTCCAGACGACAGGGGGTCGGGTACGCAGTATTTT,CASSPDDRGSGTQYF
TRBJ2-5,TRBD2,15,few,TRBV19,TGTGCCAGTAGTACCTCGGGACTAGCCGAAGAGACCCAGTACTTC,CASSTSGLAEETQYF
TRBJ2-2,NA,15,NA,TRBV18,TGTGCCAGCTCACCAGTGGGGCAGTGGACCGGGGAGCTGTTTTTT,CASSPVGQWTGELFF
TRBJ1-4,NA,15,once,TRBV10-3,TGTGCCATCAGCCCAGAGGACAGTAAAAATGAAAAACTGTTTTTT,CAISPEDSKNEKLFF
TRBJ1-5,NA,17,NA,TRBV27,TGTGCCAGCAGTTTAGGAGGGATACTTAGTAGCAATCAGCCCCAGCATTTT,CASSLGGILSSNQPQHF
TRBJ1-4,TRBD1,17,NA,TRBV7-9,TGTGCCAGCAGCGGCCGAGCCCGACAGGGAGATAATGAAAAACTGTTTTTT,CASSGRARQGDNEKLFF
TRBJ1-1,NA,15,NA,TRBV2,TGTGCCAGCAGTGAAGCGAAACTACGGAACACTGAAGCTTTCTTT,CASSEAKLRNTEAFF
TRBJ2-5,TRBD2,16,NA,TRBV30,TGTGCCTGGAGTGGGGCTAGCGGGAGTGTAGGGGAGACCCAGTACTTC,CAWSGASGSVGETQYF
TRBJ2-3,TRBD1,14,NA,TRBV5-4,TGTGCCAGCAGCTTGGACGGGACAGGCGATACGCAGTATTTT,CASSLDGTGDTQYF
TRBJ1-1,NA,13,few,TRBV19,TGTGCCAGTAGCTTCAAGGGGTACACTGAAGCTTTCTTT,CASSFKGYTEAFF